This is a list of T cell receptor beta chains from one sample in a study of T cell responses to AZD1222 COVID-19 vaccine. Generated by immunoSEQ multiplex PCR, the TCRdb table keeps only in-frame clones and is missing some. Altogether 91,000 or so clones are present, about 90% being singletons, with the ten largest covering 2.5% to 3.5%. Sequenced here: peripheral blood, sampled 28 days after the second AZD1222 dose. Source of these receptors: an adult who received the AZD1222 COVID-19 vaccine. The CDR3 runs from the conserved cysteine through the conserved F or W. The D gene is left open where the match is weak. The size field is filled for only some rows; it gives once, few, many or a size class.

D: TRBD1; size: once; V: TRBV7-2; J: TRBJ1-6; CDR3: CASSRTWTGTSYNSPLHF; DNA: TGTGCCAGCAGCCGCACCTGGACAGGGACCTCCTATAATTCACCCCTCCACTTT
D: TRBD1; size: -; V: TRBV3-1/TRBV3-2; J: TRBJ1-1; CDR3: CASSQEGGTGMNTEAFF; DNA: TGTGCCAGCAGCCAAGAGGGGGGGACAGGGATGAACACTGAAGCTTTCTTT
D: -; size: -; V: TRBV5-5; J: TRBJ2-1; CDR3: CASSLAGAGDGNEQFF; DNA: TGTGCCAGCAGCTTGGCAGGCGCGGGCGATGGCAATGAGCAGTTCTTC
D: -; size: few; V: TRBV5-4; J: TRBJ1-1; CDR3: CASSPTGRTEAFF; DNA: TGTGCCAGCAGCCCCACAGGGCGCACTGAAGCTTTCTTT
D: -; size: -; V: TRBV6-1; J: TRBJ1-5; CDR3: CASSEARGGQPQHF; DNA: TGTGCCAGCAGTGAAGCGCGGGGGGGTCAGCCCCAGCATTTT
D: TRBD1; size: once; V: TRBV9; J: TRBJ1-1; CDR3: CASSTGQGVPQAFF; DNA: TGTGCCAGCAGCACGGGACAGGGGGTTCCCCAGGCTTTCTTT
D: TRBD1; size: -; V: TRBV19; J: TRBJ1-1; CDR3: CATTKQDRGRRNTEAFF; DNA: TGTGCCACCACCAAACAGGACAGGGGGCGCAGGAACACTGAAGCTTTCTTT
D: TRBD2; size: -; V: TRBV2; J: TRBJ2-5; CDR3: CASSEPKTSGGQETQYF; DNA: TGTGCCAGCAGTGAACCTAAGACTAGCGGGGGACAAGAGACCCAGTACTTC
D: -; size: -; V: TRBV19; J: TRBJ2-1; CDR3: CASSIGSYNEQFF; DNA: TGTGCCAGTAGTATCGGCAGCTACAATGAGCAGTTCTTC
D: -; size: -; V: TRBV5-8; J: TRBJ1-1; CDR3: CASSPITQGSNTEAFF; DNA: TGTGCCAGCAGCCCCATTACCCAGGGGTCGAACACTGAAGCTTTCTTT
D: -; size: -; V: TRBV18; J: TRBJ1-6; CDR3: CASSPGRRRTESSYNSPLHF; DNA: TGTGCCAGCTCACCAGGGCGACGTCGGACAGAGAGCTCCTATAATTCACCCCTCCACTTT
D: -; size: -; V: TRBV28; J: TRBJ1-5; CDR3: CASSTHGQPQHF; DNA: TGTGCCAGCAGTACACACGGCCAGCCCCAGCATTTT
D: TRBD1; size: -; V: TRBV2; J: TRBJ2-7; CDR3: CASSEGDSSYEQYF; DNA: TGTGCCAGCAGTGAAGGGGACAGTTCCTACGAGCAGTACTTC
D: -; size: -; V: TRBV29-1; J: TRBJ2-7; CDR3: CSVESGAGSYEQYF; DNA: TGCAGCGTTGAAAGCGGTGCCGGATCCTACGAGCAGTACTTC
D: -; size: -; V: TRBV7-2; J: TRBJ2-2; CDR3: CASSLVGASGELFF; DNA: TGTGCCAGCAGCTTAGTGGGGGCTTCCGGGGAGCTGTTTTTT
D: TRBD1; size: -; V: TRBV6-6; J: TRBJ1-5; CDR3: CASSETTGAYQPQHF; DNA: TGTGCCAGCAGTGAGACCACAGGGGCCTATCAGCCCCAGCATTTT
D: -; size: once; V: TRBV7-9; J: TRBJ1-1; CDR3: CASTPSSEAFF; DNA: TGTGCCAGCACCCCCTCGTCCGAAGCTTTCTTT
D: -; size: -; V: TRBV19; J: TRBJ2-3; CDR3: CASSITGKADTQYF; DNA: TGTGCCAGTAGTATAACAGGGAAGGCAGATACGCAGTATTTT